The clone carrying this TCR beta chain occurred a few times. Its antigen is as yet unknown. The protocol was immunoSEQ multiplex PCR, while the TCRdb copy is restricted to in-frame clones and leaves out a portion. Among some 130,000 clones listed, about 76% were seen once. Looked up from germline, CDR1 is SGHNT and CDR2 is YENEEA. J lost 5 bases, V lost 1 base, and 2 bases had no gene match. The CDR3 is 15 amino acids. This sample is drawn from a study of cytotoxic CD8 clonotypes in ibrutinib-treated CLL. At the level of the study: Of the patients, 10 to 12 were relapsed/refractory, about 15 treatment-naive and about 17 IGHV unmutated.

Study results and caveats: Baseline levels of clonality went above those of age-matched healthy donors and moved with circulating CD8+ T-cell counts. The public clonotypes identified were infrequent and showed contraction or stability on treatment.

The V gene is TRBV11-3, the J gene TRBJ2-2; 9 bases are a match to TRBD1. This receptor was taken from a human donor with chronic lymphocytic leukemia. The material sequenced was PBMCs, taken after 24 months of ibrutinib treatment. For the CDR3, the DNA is TGTGCCAGCAGCTTAGGACAGGGGGAAACCGGGGAGCTGTTTTTT. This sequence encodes CASSLGQGETGELFF.